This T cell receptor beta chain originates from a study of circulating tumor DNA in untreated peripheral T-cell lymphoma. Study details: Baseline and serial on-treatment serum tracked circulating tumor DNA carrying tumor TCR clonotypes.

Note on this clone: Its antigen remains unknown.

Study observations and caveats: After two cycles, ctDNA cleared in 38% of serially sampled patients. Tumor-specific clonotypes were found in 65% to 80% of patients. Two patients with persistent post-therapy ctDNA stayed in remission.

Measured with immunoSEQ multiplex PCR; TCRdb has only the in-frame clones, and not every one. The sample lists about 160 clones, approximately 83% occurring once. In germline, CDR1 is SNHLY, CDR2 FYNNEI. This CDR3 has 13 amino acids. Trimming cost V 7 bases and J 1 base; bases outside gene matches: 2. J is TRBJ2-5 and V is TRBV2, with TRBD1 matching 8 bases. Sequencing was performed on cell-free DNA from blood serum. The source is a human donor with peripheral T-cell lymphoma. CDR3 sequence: CASIRGRQETQYF. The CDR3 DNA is TGTGCCAGCATCAGGGGGCGCCAAGAGACCCAGTACTTC.